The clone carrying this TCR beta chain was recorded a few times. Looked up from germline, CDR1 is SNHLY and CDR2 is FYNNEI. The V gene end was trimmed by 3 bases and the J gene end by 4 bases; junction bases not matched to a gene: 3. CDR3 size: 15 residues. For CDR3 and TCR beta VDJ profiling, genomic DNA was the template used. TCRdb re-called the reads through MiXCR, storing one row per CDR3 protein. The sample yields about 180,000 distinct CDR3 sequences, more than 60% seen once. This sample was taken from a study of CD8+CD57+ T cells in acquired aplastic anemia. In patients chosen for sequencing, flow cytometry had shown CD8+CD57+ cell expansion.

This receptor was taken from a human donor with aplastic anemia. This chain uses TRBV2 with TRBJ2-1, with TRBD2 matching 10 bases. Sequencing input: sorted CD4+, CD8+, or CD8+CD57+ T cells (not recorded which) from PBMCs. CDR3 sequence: CASSDASGSYNEQFF. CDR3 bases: TGTGCCAGCAGTGATGCTAGCGGGAGTTACAATGAGCAGTTCTTC.